This is a list of T cell receptor beta chains from one sample in a study of identical twins. Using its own MiXCR run on the 5' RACE reads, TCRdb lists one record per CDR3 protein. The data contain about 890,000 distinct CDR3 sequences, about 12% of them singletons. This sample also belongs to another study, concerning yellow fever vaccine responses in identical twins.

The source material was PBMCs. Receptors were obtained from a woman younger than 30 in good health. Both conserved end residues are part of each CDR3. D genes are given only for firm matches. Clone sizes are given selectively: once, few, many, or a class where the clone is expanded.

TRBJ2-1,-,-,TRBV12-3/TRBV12-4,TGTGCCAGCAGTTTTCCCCTCCACAGCGCGGACAATGAGCAGTTCTTC,CASSFPLHSADNEQFF
TRBJ2-3,-,TRBD2,TRBV5-1,TGCGCCAGCAGCTTCTCCGGCCGGGGGGGCCCCACAGATACGCAGTATTTT,CASSFSGRGGPTDTQYF
TRBJ1-1,-,-,TRBV11-2,TGTGCCAGCAGCTTAGACGCCCCCTTTGAAGCTTTCTTT,CASSLDAPFEAFF
TRBJ1-4,few,-,TRBV4-1,TGCGCCAGCAGCCCCCACCACAGGTCTGAAAAACTGTTTTTT,CASSPHHRSEKLFF
TRBJ2-6,many,-,TRBV5-1,TGCGCCAGCAGCTTTATCGGCGGGGCTGGGGCCAACGTCCTGACTTTC,CASSFIGGAGANVLTF
TRBJ2-4,many,TRBD2,TRBV24-1,TGTGCCACCAGTTCGGCGGCCGCGGCGGGGGGGCCCGAAAACATTCAGTACTTC,CATSSAAAAGGPENIQYF
TRBJ1-2,-,-,TRBV12-3/TRBV12-4,TGTGCCAGCAGTTTAAGACAGACTCCTAACTATGGCTACACCTTC,CASSLRQTPNYGYTF
TRBJ1-2,-,-,TRBV12-3/TRBV12-4,TGTGCCAGCAGCCCACCGTTGTTTTCCAACTATGGCTACACCTTC,CASSPPLFSNYGYTF
TRBJ2-1,-,-,TRBV12-3/TRBV12-4,TGTGCCAGCAGTTTATGGGGCGGCAGTGAGCAGTTCTTC,CASSLWGGSEQFF
TRBJ1-2,few,TRBD1,TRBV20-1,TGCAGTGCTAGGGGAACACAGGGGAGGGAAAGGATCTATGGCTACACCTTC,CSARGTQGRERIYGYTF
TRBJ2-5,few,-,TRBV6-1,TGTGCCAGCAGTACCTCCTCTGGTCGGGGGAGGGAGACCCAGTACTTC,CASSTSSGRGRETQYF
TRBJ2-2,few,-,TRBV20-1,TGCAGTGCTAGAGGAGTCGGAGGACGGGGCCCGGTGGGCGGGGAGCTGTTTTTT,CSARGVGGRGPVGGELFF
TRBJ1-2,-,-,TRBV7-9,TGTGCCAGCAGCTTGTCCAGGGCGGATGGCTACACCTTC,CASSLSRADGYTF
TRBJ2-2,-,-,TRBV6-5,TGTGCCAGCAGTTGGCGGACAGCGAACACCGGGGAGCTGTTTTTT,CASSWRTANTGELFF
TRBJ2-1,many,-,TRBV24-1,TGTGCCACCAGTGAAAGGAATGAGCAGTTCTTC,CATSERNEQFF